Shown below are 3 T cell receptor beta chains from a single sample sequenced in a study of shared clonotypes between healthy human individuals. Generated by immunoSEQ multiplex PCR, the TCRdb table keeps only in-frame clones and is missing some. The sample holds about 2,200,000 clones, about 93% seen once. Naive CD8 cells were CD45RO-negative, positively selected for CCR7, excluding terminally differentiated effector memory CD45RA+ cells. Sequences were obtained from naive CD8+ T cells from PBMCs. The source is a man between 18 and 29 years old in good health. Some clones in this sample may be carry-over from other donors' samples.

This chain links TRBV29-1 with TRBJ2-1; 10 bases agree with TRBD2. Germline loops: CDR1 SQVTM, CDR2 ANQGSEA. V lost 6 bases to trimming and J lost 0 bases; unmatched junction nucleotides: 8. The CDR3 has 16 residues. The CDR3 reads CSVLGASGSSYNEQFF. As DNA, the CDR3 is TGCAGCGTCCTAGGGGCTAGCGGGAGCTCCTACAATGAGCAGTTCTTC.

This rearrangement joins TRBV5-8 to TRBJ2-6, with no clear D. V lost 0 bases and J 0 bases, leaving 1 base between the germline ends. Germline assignment: CDR1 SGHTS and CDR2 YDEGEE. This CDR3 is built from 14 residues. The CDR3, as DNA: TGTGCCAGCAGCTTGGGCTCTGGGGCCAACGTCCTGACTTTC. Amino acid sequence: CASSLGSGANVLTF.

The chain has TRBV10-3 and TRBJ2-7; D is possibly TRBD2 (6 bases). CDR1 is ENHRY and CDR2 is SYGVKD in the germline V gene. V was clipped by 3 bases and J by 5 bases, with 14 bases between them. The CDR3 is 14 residues long. DNA of the CDR3: TGTGCCATCAGTGACGGAACGGGAGTGGACGAGCAGTACTTC. Its translation: CAISDGTGVDEQYF.